These 25 T cell receptor beta chains share one sample of origin, sequenced in a study of memory CD4+ T cells and cytomegalovirus serostatus. Measured with immunoSEQ multiplex PCR; TCRdb has only the in-frame clones, and not every one. The sample contains tens of thousands of clones, over 60% of which appear only once. Single viable CD3+CD4+CD8-CD45RO+ cells were sorted as the memory CD4+ T cells. The specimen was memory CD4+ T cells from blood. These receptor sequences come from an adult in good health and CMV-seropositive.

The chain carries TRBV19 and TRBJ2-1; D perhaps matches TRBD2 (5 bases). The CDR3 sequence is 15 residues long. The V gene lost 10 bases and the J gene lost 4 bases, with 20 bases spanning the gap. Germline assignment: CDR1 LNHDA and CDR2 SQIVND (reference sequence). CDR3 sequence: CATSPLAGGYNEQFF. CDR3 nucleotide sequence: TGTGCCACCTCCCCCCTAGCAGGCGGATACAATGAGCAGTTCTTC.

The CDR3 region is CASSPFRTGRSGYTF. DNA of the CDR3: TGTGCCAGCAGTCCTTTTAGGACAGGGCGGAGTGGCTACACCTTC. The genes are TRBV28 and TRBJ1-2; 8 positions match TRBD1. The germline CDR1 and CDR2 sequences are MDHEN and SYDVKM. The CDR3 length is 15 residues. The J segment lost 7 bases and the V segment lost 5 bases, leaving 12 bases of the junction unmatched.

About this clone itself: At one boundary the junction diverges from the germline segment, which might be a read error. The V and J genes are TRBV7-7 and TRBJ2-5; perhaps D is TRBD1 or TRBD2 (5 bases each). The CDR3 spans 15 residues. Germline V gene data show CDR1 as SSHAT and CDR2 as FNYEAQ (reference sequence). This CDR3 reads CASSLNWGIAETQYF. In DNA form, the CDR3 reads TGTGCTAGCAGCTTGAACTGGGGGATTGCAGAGACCCAGTACTTC. Looking up the rest from reference TRBV7-7 and TRBJ2-5 gives the full variable domain: GAGVSQSPRYKVTKRGQDVTLRCDPISSHATLYWYQQALGQGPEFLTYFNYEAQPDKSGLPSDRFSAERPEGSISTLTIQRTEQRDSAMYRCASSLNWGIAETQYFGPGTRLLVL.

The V and J genes are TRBV4-2 and TRBJ2-3; a weak D match, TRBD2 (5 bases). The CDR3 loop spans 15 amino acids. CDR1 LGHNA and CDR2 YNFKEQ come from the germline V gene. Trimming removed 1 base from V and 6 bases from J, with 14 bases in between. DNA for the CDR3: TGTGCCAGCAGCCAAGTCGCCGGGGTCGGTGATACGCAGTATTTT. Its protein is CASSQVAGVGDTQYF.

The rearrangement joins TRBV9 to TRBJ1-6; possibly TRBD1 for D (5 bases). In germline, CDR1 is SGDLS, CDR2 YYNGEE. V lost 3 bases, J lost 10 bases, and 29 bases lay in between. The CDR3 sequence is 19 residues long. CDR3 residues: CASSASGFKELPWGSPLHF. The CDR3 DNA sequence: TGTGCCAGCAGCGCCTCGGGGTTTAAGGAACTTCCGTGGGGGTCACCCCTCCACTTT.

V is TRBV6-5 and J is TRBJ1-6; TRBD1 is a possible D gene (5 bases). V lost 2 bases and J 7 bases, leaving 15 bases between the germline ends. This CDR3 comprises 16 residues. Germline V CDR1 and CDR2: MNHEY, SVGAGI. The CDR3 loop is CASSYGRGSGNSPLHF. Written as DNA, the CDR3 is TGTGCCAGCAGTTACGGAAGGGGATCGGGCAATTCACCCCTCCACTTT.

The chain uses TRBV5-4 and TRBJ2-3; D perhaps matches TRBD1 (7 bases). The CDR3 sequence is 17 residues long. V shed 4 bases and J shed 2 bases, with 20 bases lying between them. Germline V gene sequence: CDR1 SGHNT, CDR2 YYREEE (reference sequence). The CDR3 loop is CASSPSVTGRNTDTQYF. CDR3 sequence (DNA): TGTGCCAGCAGCCCGAGTGTGACAGGGAGGAACACAGATACGCAGTATTTT.

CDR3 nucleotide sequence: TGTGCCAGCTCACCGGCCACGAGGGGTGGCTACACCTTC. It encodes CASSPATRGGYTF. The chain combines TRBV18 with TRBJ1-2; D perhaps matches TRBD1 (5 bases). This CDR3 contains 13 residues. CDR1 and CDR2 from the germline V gene are KGHSH and LQKENI. Trimming shortened V by 3 bases and J by 7 bases, and 12 bases separated the two germline ends.

This clone was picked up a small number of times. The chain is built from TRBV28 and TRBJ1-6; TRBD1 might be the D (6 bases). In germline, CDR1 is MDHEN, CDR2 SYDVKM. This CDR3 is 15 amino acids long. V was clipped by 6 bases and J by 9 bases, with 18 bases between them. The DNA of the CDR3 is TGTGCCAGCAGCCCCACAGGGATGCGTACTTCACCCCTCCACTTT. Amino acids: CASSPTGMRTSPLHF.

The chain recombines TRBV25-1 with TRBJ2-3; TRBD2 aligns across 11 bases. The J segment lost 0 bases and the V segment lost 6 bases, leaving 11 bases of the junction unmatched. Looked up from germline, CDR1 is MGHDK and CDR2 is SYGVNS. The CDR3 has 18 amino acids. The CDR3 loop reads CASSEARLAGKSTDTQYF. The CDR3 DNA sequence: TGTGCCAGCAGCGAGGCCCGACTAGCGGGGAAGAGCACAGATACGCAGTATTTT. The full variable domain, with the rest looked up from reference TRBV25-1 and TRBJ2-3, is EADIYQTPRYLVIGTGKKITLECSQTMGHDKMYWYQQDPGMELHLIHYSYGVNSTEKGDLSSESTVSRIRTEHFPLTLESARPSHTSQYLCASSEARLAGKSTDTQYFGPGTRLTVL.

This sequence joins TRBV7-2 and TRBJ1-3, with D possibly being TRBD1 (5 bases). The CDR3 runs to 18 residues. CDR1 SGHTA and CDR2 FQGNSA come from the germline V gene. V shed 0 bases and J shed 4 bases, with 19 bases lying between them. Here the CDR3 reads CASSLATGGGTLGNTIYF. CDR3 DNA sequence: TGTGCCAGCAGCTTAGCCACAGGAGGAGGGACTCTCGGAAACACCATATATTTT. Combining the CDR3 with reference TRBV7-2 and TRBJ1-3 gives the whole variable domain GAGVSQSPSNKVTEKGKDVELRCDPISGHTALYWYRQSLGQGLEFLIYFQGNSAPDKSGLPSDRFSAERTGGSVSTLTIQRTQQEDSAVYLCASSLATGGGTLGNTIYFGEGSWLTVV.

The chain combines TRBV6-1 with TRBJ1-5, with 8 bases lining up with TRBD1. The CDR3 is 15 residues long. Germline V gives CDR1 MNHNS, CDR2 SASEGT. V trimming: 4 bases; J trimming: 6 bases; junction bases outside the gene matches: 8. The CDR3 coding sequence is TGTGCCAGCAGTGTAGGGACAGGAAAGTCTCAGCCCCAGCATTTT. Encoded protein: CASSVGTGKSQPQHF.

The chain joins TRBV6-1 to TRBJ1-1; 10 bases match TRBD1. CDR1 is MNHNS, CDR2 SASEGT, per germline. This CDR3 has 13 amino acids. The junction had 6 bases not matched to a gene; V was cut back by 7 bases and J by 7 bases. CDR3 in amino acids: CASKGQGIGEAFF. As DNA, the CDR3 is TGTGCCAGCAAGGGACAGGGGATTGGTGAAGCTTTCTTT.

V gene TRBV10-3 combines with J gene TRBJ2-7; D not certain. Looked up from germline, CDR1 is ENHRY and CDR2 is SYGVKD. The CDR3 covers 12 residues. Trimming removed 10 bases from V and 0 bases from J, with 10 bases in between. The CDR3 is CATLDHSYEQYF. CDR3 DNA sequence: TGTGCCACGCTGGACCACTCCTACGAGCAGTACTTC.

Only one count was recorded for this clone. CDR3 in amino acids: CASSSRTTITGELFF. DNA for the CDR3: TGCGCCAGCAGCTCCAGGACAACCATCACCGGGGAGCTGTTTTTT. The rearrangement links TRBV5-1 to TRBJ2-2; the D gene is possibly TRBD1 (5 bases). Trimming removed 3 bases at V and 4 bases at J, with 13 bases between. CDR3 length: 15 residues. The germline gives CDR1 SGHRS, CDR2 YFSETQ.

V usage is TRBV5-4 and J usage is TRBJ1-2, with D possibly matching TRBD1 (5 bases). The germline gives CDR1 SGHNT, CDR2 YYREEE (reference sequence). Trimming took 3 bases from V and 8 from J, leaving 14 bases between them. The CDR3 totals 13 residues. The CDR3 sequence is CASSSDQRGGYTF. CDR3 nucleotides: TGTGCCAGCAGCTCCGATCAGCGGGGCGGCTACACCTTC.

The V call is TRBV28, the J call TRBJ1-3, with no clear D. The CDR3 is 16 residues long. Trimming took 5 bases from V and 0 from J, leaving 14 bases between them. CDR1 is MDHEN, CDR2 SYDVKM, per germline. CDR3 coding DNA: TGTGCCAGCAGTCCCTCGCCTCCTTACTCTGGAAACACCATATATTTT. Its protein product is CASSPSPPYSGNTIYF.

Only one count was recorded for this clone. The genes are TRBV29-1 and TRBJ1-6, with 9 bases fitting TRBD1. V shed 6 bases and J 7 bases; nucleotides not matched to a gene: 4. The CDR3 has 13 residues. Germline-derived CDR1 and CDR2 are SQVTM and ANQGSEA. CDR3 loop: CSVSTGGNSPLHF. The CDR3 DNA is TGCAGCGTATCGACAGGGGGAAATTCACCCCTCCACTTT.

The J gene is TRBJ2-1, the V gene TRBV5-1; 8 nucleotides align to TRBD1. The V gene's germline CDR1 is SGHRS and CDR2 YFSETQ. The junction had 4 bases not matched to a gene; V was cut back by 1 base and J by 4 bases. The CDR3 has 15 residues. The CDR3 DNA follows: TGCGCCAGCAGCTTGCCGGGGACAGGTTACAATGAGCAGTTCTTC. It codes for CASSLPGTGYNEQFF.

CDR3 bases: TGCGCCAGCAGCCTCGGGATACCGGGACAGGGAGTCTACGAGCAGTACTTC. It translates to CASSLGIPGQGVYEQYF. The chain is built from TRBV5-1 and TRBJ2-7, with 9 bases identical to TRBD1. The length of the CDR3 is 17 residues. In germline, CDR1 is SGHRS, CDR2 YFSETQ. The V segment lost 4 bases and the J segment 3 bases; nucleotides outside the gene matches: 14.

The rearrangement links TRBV5-1 to TRBJ1-2; 8 nucleotides line up with TRBD1. This CDR3 is built from 13 residues. Unmatched junction bases numbered 6, after V lost 3 bases and J lost 8 bases. Germline V gives CDR1 SGHRS, CDR2 YFSETQ. The CDR3 region is CASSSDRGRGYTF. The CDR3 nucleotides read TGCGCCAGCAGCTCAGACAGGGGTCGGGGCTACACCTTC.

The rearrangement uses TRBV13 and TRBJ1-3, with D unresolved. CDR1 is PRHDT, CDR2 FYEKMQ, per germline (reference sequence). The CDR3 has 13 amino acids. V lost 3 bases and J 8 bases, leaving 11 bases between the germline ends. Here the CDR3 reads CASSFLGLDTIYF. The CDR3 bases are TGTGCCAGCAGCTTTCTGGGGTTAGACACCATATATTTT.

The chain combines TRBV7-9 with TRBJ2-1; no reliable D call. The CDR3 length is 15 residues. In germline, CDR1 is SEHNR, CDR2 FQNEAQ (reference sequence). Deletions cut 2 bases from V and 6 bases from J, with 14 bases between. Here the CDR3 reads CASSLWAQRINEQFF. The CDR3 DNA is TGTGCCAGCAGCTTATGGGCACAGCGTATCAATGAGCAGTTCTTC.

This chain uses TRBV4-2 with TRBJ2-1; TRBD2 agrees at 9 bases. This CDR3 has 16 residues. V shed 4 bases and J 3 bases; nucleotides not matched to a gene: 7. From germline, CDR1 is LGHNA and CDR2 YNFKEQ. For the CDR3, the DNA is TGTGCCAGCAGCCGAGGGCAGCGGGAGGTCTACAATGAGCAGTTCTTC. Protein product: CASSRGQREVYNEQFF.

This chain joins TRBV7-2 and TRBJ2-7, with 7 bases identical to TRBD1. This CDR3 is built from 15 residues. Losses at the gene ends were 5 bases for V and 1 base for J; bases not matched to a gene: 8. Germline values: CDR1 SGHTA, CDR2 FQGNSA. The DNA of the CDR3 is TGTGCCAGCAGCCCTCGCCGACAGGGTTCCTACGAGCAGTACTTC. Its translation: CASSPRRQGSYEQYF.